Listed here are 14 T cell receptor beta chains from one sample, sequenced in a study of CXCR3-negative and CXCR3-positive naive CD8 T cells. All TRB cDNA libraries came from 5' RACE performed with UMI labels. From the 5' RACE reads, TCRdb lists one entry per CDR3 protein and no DNA. There are about 62,000 distinct CDR3 sequences in the sample, with more than 4% held by the top ten. The sequenced sample consisted of naive CXCR3- CD8+ T cells from blood. Documented subset: CD45RO-CCR7+CD27+CD95- naive CD8+ T cells lacking CXCR3 (TNR3-). The receptor set was obtained from a human donor in good health. Some clones in this sample may be carry-over from other donors' samples.

The chain has TRBV3-1 and TRBJ2-7; TCRdb lists TRBD1, though no DNA is available to test this call. The CDR3 loop spans 15 amino acids. Germline-derived CDR1 and CDR2 are LGHDT and YNNKEL (reference sequence). CDR3 protein: CASSPLSTGSYEQYF.

The chain has TRBV28 and TRBJ2-1. Germline values: CDR1 MDHEN, CDR2 SYDVKM. The CDR3 is 12 amino acids. This CDR3 reads CASSLLGNEQFF.

This chain's CDR3 is CASSVGSLNTEAFF. V usage is TRBV9 and J usage is TRBJ1-1. The germline V gene has CDR1 SGDLS and CDR2 YYNGEE. The CDR3 spans 14 residues.

The J gene is TRBJ1-1, the V gene TRBV5-5; the D gene TCRdb calls, TRBD1, cannot be checked with no DNA. There are 14 residues in the CDR3. Per germline, CDR1 SGHKS and CDR2 YYEKEE (reference sequence). CDR3: CASSRRGLDTEAFF.

The chain links TRBV4-3 to TRBJ2-7; there is no DNA to check the TCRdb D call of TRBD1. The CDR3 is 15 amino acids. Germline V gene lookup returns CDR1 LGHNA and CDR2 YSLEER. CDR3: CASSQDRGLSYEQYF.

J is TRBJ2-7 and V is TRBV7-2; TCRdb selects TRBD1, and the lack of DNA leaves this call unchecked. The CDR3 consists of 15 residues. Germline assignment: CDR1 SGHTA and CDR2 FQGNSA. The CDR3 loop is CASSPRPRGSYEQYF.

The chain is built from TRBV29-1 and TRBJ1-2; TCRdb selects TRBD1, and the lack of DNA leaves this call unchecked. Germline V gene sequence: CDR1 SQVTM, CDR2 ANQGSEA. This CDR3 comprises 14 residues. This chain's CDR3 is CSVPAGGAVYGYTF.

The chain employs TRBV20-1 and TRBJ1-1. This CDR3 has 14 amino acids. CDR1 and CDR2 from the germline V gene are DFQATT and SNEGSKA (reference sequence). The CDR3 reads CSARKAQRNTEAFF.

The V gene is TRBV29-1, the J gene TRBJ2-1; TCRdb's D call, TRBD2, is unchecked because there is no DNA. Germline V gene sequence: CDR1 SQVTM, CDR2 ANQGSEA. CDR3 length equals 16 residues. This CDR3 reads CSVEGGLLSSYNEQFF.

The genes are TRBV29-1 and TRBJ2-3; lacking DNA, the TRBD2 call made by TCRdb goes unchecked. Germline V lookup: CDR1 SQVTM, CDR2 ANQGSEA. The CDR3 extends over 14 amino acids. The CDR3 loop is CSVDLAGGTDTQYF.

The genes are TRBV6-6 and TRBJ1-3. Germline V gives CDR1 MNHNY, CDR2 SVGAGI (reference sequence). The CDR3 totals 16 residues. CDR3 amino acids: CASSYSTVISGNTIYF.

CDR3: CASSFGPDTQYF. The chain joins TRBV7-8 to TRBJ2-3. The CDR3 spans 12 residues. Germline V gene lookup returns CDR1 SGHVS and CDR2 FQNEAQ.

The CDR3 is CASSIKAVSYEQYF. The V and J genes are TRBV19 and TRBJ2-7. CDR1 LNHDA and CDR2 SQIVND come from the germline V gene (reference sequence). The CDR3 has 14 residues.

The chain uses TRBV28 and TRBJ2-1; lacking DNA, the TRBD2 call made by TCRdb goes unchecked. The length of the CDR3 is 14 residues. Germline V gives CDR1 MDHEN, CDR2 SYDVKM. CDR3 region: CASNAGAAYNEQFF.